Listed here are 15 T cell receptor beta chains from one sample, sequenced in a study of blood T cell repertoires in COVID-19. Clones were read by immunoSEQ multiplex PCR, and TCRdb kept only the in-frame ones, dropping some. This repertoire shows 470,000 or so clones, 70% to 90% found once; its top ten account for over 1.5%. Source material: PBMCs or T cells enriched from blood (not recorded which). The source is a woman aged 18-29 years with acute COVID-19.

V and J are TRBV20-1 and TRBJ2-1; 7 positions match TRBD2. The ends lost 3 bases at V and 6 bases at J; junction bases unmatched: 8. The CDR3 runs 14 residues. In germline, CDR1 is DFQATT, CDR2 SNEGSKA (reference sequence). The CDR3: CSASRAGAINEQFF. CDR3 sequence (DNA): TGCAGTGCTAGTAGGGCGGGAGCCATCAATGAGCAGTTCTTC.

This sequence joins TRBV19 and TRBJ1-1; D might be TRBD1 (5 bases). Trimming removed 5 bases from V and 7 bases from J, with 11 bases in between. This CDR3 contains 12 residues. Germline lookup yields CDR1 LNHDA and CDR2 SQIVND (reference sequence). The CDR3 loop is CASSSTEGEAFF. CDR3 nucleotide sequence: TGTGCCAGTAGTTCGACAGAAGGTGAAGCTTTCTTT.

The V gene is TRBV19, the J gene TRBJ2-2, with D perhaps TRBD2 (5 bases). The length of the CDR3 is 13 residues. The ends were cut back, 6 bases at V and 6 bases at J, with 11 bases in the middle. Germline CDR1 reads LNHDA; CDR2 reads SQIVND (reference sequence). CDR3 coding DNA: TGTGCCAGTAGGGCCGGAGGCGCCGGGGAGCTGTTTTTT. Protein sequence: CASRAGGAGELFF.

J is TRBJ1-5 and V is TRBV4-1; D is unresolved. Germline V gene data show CDR1 as MGHRA and CDR2 as YSYEKL. The germline V and J ends were trimmed by 1 base and 10 bases, with 14 bases remaining between them. This CDR3 comprises 14 residues. The CDR3 region has the DNA TGCGCCAGCAGCCAAGGATTGACTTCTCCACCCCAGCATTTT. The encoded protein is CASSQGLTSPPQHF.

The chain joins TRBV7-9 to TRBJ1-2; D unclear. The CDR3 is made up of 13 amino acids. Trimming cost V 9 bases and J 5 bases, with 16 bases left between them. CDR1 SEHNR and CDR2 FQNEAQ come from the germline V gene (reference sequence). The CDR3 sequence is CASRPTTGYGYTF. Written as DNA, the CDR3 is TGTGCCAGTAGGCCCACGACCGGGTATGGCTACACCTTC. Full variable domain (missing parts from reference TRBV7-9 and TRBJ1-2): DTGVSQNPRHKITKRGQNVTFRCDPISEHNRLYWYRQTLGQGPEFLTYFQNEAQLEKSRLLSDRFSAERPKGSFSTLEIQRTEQGDSAMYLCASRPTTGYGYTFGSGTRLTVV.

The J gene is TRBJ2-5, the V gene TRBV5-1, with D possibly matching TRBD2 (6 bases). Looked up from germline, CDR1 is SGHRS and CDR2 is YFSETQ. V lost 4 bases and J lost 3, with 13 bases in between. This CDR3 has 14 amino acids. DNA of the CDR3: TGCGCCAGCAGCCAACTAGCCCTAGAAGAGACCCAGTACTTC. Its translation: CASSQLALEETQYF.

This rearrangement joins TRBV23-1 to TRBJ2-5; TRBD1 aligns across 9 bases. TRBV23-1 is labeled an ORF, and its function is uncertain. This CDR3 has 15 amino acids. The trim removed 4 bases at V and 5 bases at J, leaving 8 bases unmatched. This CDR3 is CASSPSDRGGETQYF. For the CDR3, the DNA is TGCGCCAGCAGTCCTTCGGACAGGGGCGGCGAGACCCAGTACTTC.

V gene TRBV7-2 combines with J gene TRBJ1-2; TRBD1 matches at 10 bases. The CDR3 totals 17 residues. J was trimmed by 4 bases and V by 3 bases; bases with no gene match: 11. CDR1 SGHTA and CDR2 FQGNSA come from the germline V gene. CDR3 nucleotides: TGTGCCAGCAGCTTCGGGACAGGGGCCCAAATTTCCTATGGCTACACCTTC. Its translation is CASSFGTGAQISYGYTF.

The chain is built from TRBV3-1 (or the pseudogene TRBV3-2) and TRBJ2-5; 7 positions match TRBD1. CDR1 is LGHDT, CDR2 YNNKEL, per germline (reference sequence). The CDR3 contains 14 residues. V dropped 1 base and J dropped 1; count of bases not matched to a gene: 0. CDR3 sequence (DNA): TGTGCCAGCAGCCAAGGGACAGGCCAAGAGACCCAGTACTTC. This gives the protein CASSQGTGQETQYF.

The genes are TRBV28 and TRBJ2-3; 7 bases match TRBD2. Looked up from germline, CDR1 is MDHEN and CDR2 is SYDVKM. This CDR3 comprises 14 residues. V trimming: 4 bases; J trimming: 2 bases; junction bases outside the gene matches: 3. The CDR3: CASSSRGDTDTQYF. The CDR3 DNA reads TGTGCCAGCAGTTCCCGGGGGGACACAGATACGCAGTATTTT.

This clone was seen a single time. J is TRBJ2-7 and V is TRBV5-6; D may be TRBD1 (7 bases). With 1 base removed from V and 3 bases from J, the gap between germline ends came to 14 bases. The germline V gene encodes CDR1 SGHDT and CDR2 YYEEEE. This CDR3 has 15 amino acids. The chain's CDR3 is CASSLWQGGVYEQYF. Written as DNA, the CDR3 is TGTGCCAGCAGCTTGTGGCAGGGGGGCGTCTACGAGCAGTACTTC.

This clone was counted many times. The genes are TRBV30 and TRBJ1-4, with D possibly being TRBD1 (6 bases). This CDR3 contains 13 residues. The germline CDR1 and CDR2 sequences are GTSNPN and SVGIG (reference sequence). V was clipped by 3 bases and J by 8 bases, with 13 bases between them. CDR3 coding DNA: TGTGCCTGGAGCTGGAGAGGGGGAGAAAAACTGTTTTTT. Residues: CAWSWRGGEKLFF.

V and J are TRBV10-3 and TRBJ1-2, with 8 positions matching TRBD1. The V gene end was trimmed by 8 bases and the J gene end by 0 bases; junction bases not matched to a gene: 5. CDR3 length: 14 residues. Germline values: CDR1 ENHRY, CDR2 SYGVKD. The CDR3 sequence is CAIGTGTSNYGYTF. The CDR3 nucleotides read TGTGCCATCGGGACAGGCACCTCTAACTATGGCTACACCTTC.

The chain joins TRBV27 to TRBJ1-5, with 9 nucleotides matching TRBD1. The V and J ends lost 6 bases and 7 bases, in that order; junction bases with no gene match: 7. The CDR3 extends over 14 amino acids. Germline V gene sequence: CDR1 MNHEY, CDR2 SMNVEV (reference sequence). CDR3 bases: TGTGCCAGCAGCTCGGACAGGGGAAGGCAGCCCCAGCATTTT. Encoded protein: CASSSDRGRQPQHF.

In nucleotides, the CDR3 is TGTGCCAGCAGCTTAGGGGCAGGCAATCAGCCCCAGCATTTT. Protein: CASSLGAGNQPQHF. This chain links TRBV11-2 with TRBJ1-5, with D hard to call. Germline CDR1 reads SGHAT; CDR2 reads FQNNGV. This CDR3 is 14 amino acids long. V was trimmed by 1 base and J by 2 bases, leaving 6 bases between them.